Listed here is a single T cell receptor (beta chain). Its target is unknown. The data were obtained in a study of graft-versus-host responses after intestinal transplantation. Study-wide context: Multivisceral, liver-intestinal, or isolated intestinal transplants were given to recipients. Each patient got anti-thymocyte globulin induction, then tacrolimus and steroids for about 3 years. Notes on the study in general: The highest levels of circulating GvH clones went along with early declines in HvG clones after transplant. Present in recipient marrow, GvH clones included some that appeared first in ileum or blood.

TCRdb's copy holds only in-frame clones and misses some; the assay was immunoSEQ multiplex PCR. Among 95,000 to 150,000 clones, approximately 95% were seen once, and the ten largest hold around 0.12%. Germline-derived CDR1 and CDR2 are SQVTM and ANQGSEA. CDR3 length: 19 residues. After removal of 1 base from V and 1 base from J, the junction contained 9 bases not matched to a gene. This sample comprised unstimulated CD4+ T cells sorted from spleen or lymph node cells, obtained before intestinal transplant. The source is a human donor who received an intestinal transplant. The genes are TRBV29-1 and TRBJ2-1; 14 bases line up with TRBD2. The CDR3 DNA follows: TGCAGCGTTGAAGGACGGGGACTAGCGGGAGTTTTATCCTACAATGAGCAGTTCTTC. As protein: CSVEGRGLAGVLSYNEQFF.